Listed here are 15 T cell receptor beta chains from one sample, sequenced in a study of Graves' ophthalmopathy and Graves' hyperthyroidism. TCR beta CDR3 regions were amplified from RNA transcripts. The first-round RT-PCR employed HTBI primers together with the Qiagen OneStep RT-PCR kit. A multiplex PCR was then performed as the second round. TCRdb redid the calling of the multiplex PCR reads with MiXCR, one entry per CDR3 protein. This repertoire shows just over 400,000 distinct CDR3 sequences, roughly 21% found once; its top ten account for around 3%. The sequenced sample consisted of peripheral blood. The origin of the receptors is a woman aged 18-30 years with stable Graves' hyperthyroidism.

At least ten counts were recorded for this clonotype. This chain links TRBV29-1 with TRBJ1-1, with 7 positions matching TRBD1. The CDR3 is made up of 13 amino acids. V dropped 4 bases and J dropped 1; count of bases not matched to a gene: 3. CDR1 SQVTM and CDR2 ANQGSEA come from the germline V gene. DNA for the CDR3: TGCAGCGTTGCGGGACAGCAGAACACTGAAGCTTTCTTT. Its protein product is CSVAGQQNTEAFF. Full variable domain (remainder filled in from reference TRBV29-1 and TRBJ1-1): SAVISQKPSRDICQRGTSLTIQCQVDSQVTMMFWYRQQPGQSLTLIATANQGSEATYESGFVIDKFPISRPNLTFSTLTVSNMSPEDSSIYLCSVAGQQNTEAFFGQGTRLTVV.

This clonotype was seen many times. Here the CDR3 reads CASSWTSTGLSGNTIYF. DNA of the CDR3: TGTGCCAGCAGTTGGACCTCCACAGGGCTCTCTGGAAACACCATATATTTT. The rearrangement links TRBV28 to TRBJ1-3, with D maybe TRBD1 (6 bases). The CDR3 totals 17 residues. Germline lookup yields CDR1 MDHEN and CDR2 SYDVKM. V lost 4 bases and J lost 0, with 16 bases in between. The variable domain in full, with the rest retrieved from reference TRBV28 and TRBJ1-3, is DVKVTQSSRYLVKRTGEKVFLECVQDMDHENMFWYRQDPGLGLRLIYFSYDVKMKEKGDIPEGYSVSREKKERFSLILESASTNQTSMYLCASSWTSTGLSGNTIYFGEGSWLTVV.

Concerning this clonotype: With a much larger clone just one base away, this may be a read error. J is TRBJ1-2 and V is TRBV12-3 or TRBV12-4; D call uncertain. The length of the CDR3 is 17 residues. CDR3 DNA sequence: TGTGCCAGCAGCCGACGGACTCCCAACCTCTCTAACTATGGCTTCACCTTC. Protein: CASSRRTPNLSNYGFTF.

Many counts were recorded for this clonotype. The rearrangement links TRBV12-3 or TRBV12-4 to TRBJ2-2; 7 bases map to TRBD1. J lost 4 bases, V lost 7 bases, and 15 bases had no gene match. CDR3 size: 17 residues. CDR3 coding DNA: TGTGCCAGCACCCTCGCCCTACAGGGGATTGGCACCGGGGAGCTGTTTTTT. Amino acids: CASTLALQGIGTGELFF.

Many counts were recorded for this clonotype. The chain combines TRBV11-2 with TRBJ1-1, with 7 bases fitting TRBD1. V lost 5 bases and J lost 5; bases outside the gene matches: 14. The CDR3 loop spans 16 amino acids. Per germline, CDR1 SGHAT and CDR2 FQNNGV. The CDR3 DNA is TGTGCCAGCAGCCCCAAATTGGGAGGGGGCGAGACTGAAGCTTTCTTT. Residues: CASSPKLGGGETEAFF. The full variable domain, with the rest looked up from reference TRBV11-2 and TRBJ1-1, is EAGVAQSPRYKIIEKRQSVAFWCNPISGHATLYWYQQILGQGPKLLIQFQNNGVVDDSQLPKDRFSAERLKGVDSTLKIQPAKLEDSAVYLCASSPKLGGGETEAFFGQGTRLTVV.

This clonotype was detected a few times. The V gene is TRBV30, the J gene TRBJ1-1, with TRBD1 as a possible D gene (5 bases). The CDR3 is made up of 14 amino acids. Trimming cost V 6 bases and J 5 bases, with 19 bases left between them. CDR1 GTSNPN and CDR2 SVGIG come from the germline V gene (reference sequence). Here the CDR3 reads CACDRSGPGTEAFF. CDR3 bases: TGTGCCTGCGACAGATCGGGACCGGGGACTGAAGCTTTCTTT.

This clonotype was seen ten or more times. This chain joins TRBV12-3 or TRBV12-4 and TRBJ2-7; D might be TRBD2 (5 bases). V lost 5 bases and J 4 bases, leaving 15 bases between the germline ends. This CDR3 is 14 amino acids long. The CDR3 spells CASSPSGAPYEQYF. The CDR3 nucleotides read TGTGCCAGCAGTCCCAGCGGAGCACCTTACGAGCAGTACTTC.

This clonotype was seen at least ten times. This CDR3 is CSASGTVSSPLHF. CDR3 DNA sequence: TGCAGTGCTAGCGGGACGGTGTCCTCACCCCTCCACTTT. The chain carries TRBV20-1 and TRBJ1-6; D is possibly TRBD1 (5 bases). Looked up from germline, CDR1 is DFQATT and CDR2 is SNEGSKA (reference sequence). Between the trimmed V and J ends, which lost 3 bases and 10 bases, there was a span of 13 bases. The CDR3 runs to 13 residues.

Only a few counts were recorded for this clonotype. The chain uses TRBV11-2 and TRBJ2-5, with 8 bases fitting TRBD2. The CDR3 spans 16 residues. Germline V CDR1 and CDR2: SGHAT, FQNNGV. J gave up 4 bases and V 3 bases, and 10 bases lay outside the gene matches. CDR3 nucleotide sequence: TGTGCCAGCAGCTTCCGGGGCGGGGCGGGGGGAGAGACCCAGTACTTC. This codes for CASSFRGGAGGETQYF.

At least ten counts were recorded for this clonotype. The V call is TRBV6-1, the J call TRBJ2-7; no firm D call. Germline CDR1 is MNHNS and CDR2 is SASEGT. V lost 1 base and J 3 bases, leaving 13 bases between the germline ends. This CDR3 spans 15 amino acids. As DNA, the CDR3 is TGTGCCAGCAGTGAAGGAAGACAACCCGGCTACGAGCAGTACTTC. It codes for CASSEGRQPGYEQYF.

This clonotype appeared many times. This chain links TRBV6-2 or TRBV6-3 with TRBJ2-2; no clear D. CDR3 length: 14 residues. Trimming removed 1 base at V and 6 bases at J, with 9 bases between. CDR1 and CDR2 (germline): MNHEY, SVGEGT. This CDR3 reads CASSYFGLAGELFF. The DNA of the CDR3 is TGTGCCAGCAGTTACTTCGGGTTGGCCGGGGAGCTGTTTTTT.

This clonotype was observed at least ten times. V usage is TRBV6-2 or TRBV6-3 and J usage is TRBJ2-7; 15 bases map to TRBD2. The junction had 5 bases not matched to a gene; V was cut back by 1 base and J by 1 base. Germline V lookup: CDR1 MNHEY, CDR2 SVGEGT. The CDR3 spans 18 residues. Here the CDR3 reads CASSYFGLAGGQSYEQYF. As DNA, the CDR3 is TGTGCCAGCAGTTACTTCGGACTAGCGGGAGGGCAATCCTACGAGCAGTACTTC.

This clonotype was counted ten times or more. V and J are TRBV29-1 and TRBJ2-7; D unclear. CDR1 and CDR2 from the germline V gene are SQVTM and ANQGSEA. The V end lost 4 bases, the J end lost 3 bases, and 16 bases lay between the germline ends. The CDR3 runs to 14 residues. CDR3 nucleotide sequence: TGCAGCGTTGGACTCTCAGAGACGGGCTACGAGCAGTACTTC. Residues: CSVGLSETGYEQYF.

This clonotype was seen ten or more times. The rearrangement links TRBV27 to TRBJ1-5; D possibly corresponds to TRBD1 (6 bases). This CDR3 is built from 19 residues. Germline CDR1 MNHEY, CDR2 SMNVEV (reference sequence). Trimming pared 5 bases from V and 3 bases from J, leaving 26 bases between. The CDR3 DNA sequence: TGTGCCAGCAGTCCTATTAAGGGTGGGGGACAAAGTCTCAATCAGCCCCAGCATTTT. Its translation is CASSPIKGGGQSLNQPQHF.

In this sample, this clonotype turned up many times. This clone may be a read error of a much larger clone one base away. J is TRBJ2-4 and V is TRBV6-1, with 7 bases fitting TRBD2. The CDR3 totals 14 residues. CDR1 is MNHNS and CDR2 is SASEGT in the germline V gene. The CDR3 DNA is TGTGCCAGCAGTCCTAGCGGTCTGGGGAACATTAAGTACTTC. Its translation: CASSPSGLGNIKYF.